The rows below give T cell receptor beta chains drawn from one sample of a study of response to subunit inactivated influenza vaccine. MiXCR, applied by TCRdb to the RT-PCR reads, yields one record per CDR3 protein. This sample has about 780,000 distinct CDR3 sequences, with approximately 18% found just once. Sequences were derived from PBMCs from blood, sampled about 5 days after vaccination. Source of these receptors: a man aged 50-60 years who received an inactivated influenza vaccine. CDR3s include the opening cysteine and the closing phenylalanine or tryptophan. A D gene is named only where the DNA matches it firmly. The size entry is marked missing in some rows and otherwise reads once, few, many or a size class.

TGTGCCAGCAGCTTAGAGGCAGGAGGCGGGGGGACCCAGTACTTC	CASSLEAGGGGTQYF	TRBJ2-5	few	TRBV11-2	TRBD2
TGTGCCAGCAGTGAAGGGGCCGGGGGCACAGATACGCAGTATTTT	CASSEGAGGTDTQYF	TRBJ2-3	-	TRBV6-1	-
TGTGCCAGCAGCTTATTTTCGGGTAGTGGAGAGACCCAGTACTTC	CASSLFSGSGETQYF	TRBJ2-5	-	TRBV7-9	-
TGTGCCAGCAGCACAACAGGAGTAGGCGAGCAGTTCTTC	CASSTTGVGEQFF	TRBJ2-1	-	TRBV9	-
TGCGCCAGCAGCTCGGTGTTGGCAGCCCAAGAGACCCAGTACTTC	CASSSVLAAQETQYF	TRBJ2-5	-	TRBV5-1	-
TGCGCCAGCAGCCAGACCCCTGGATTAAGCAATCAGCCCCAGCATTTT	CASSQTPGLSNQPQHF	TRBJ1-5	many	TRBV4-1	-
TGTGCCAGCAGTCAGACTAGCTTAGATACGCAGTATTTT	CASSQTSLDTQYF	TRBJ2-3	-	TRBV6-2/TRBV6-3	TRBD2
TGTGCCAGCAGTTCCACCGGGATGGCGGCGTACGAGCAGTACTTC	CASSSTGMAAYEQYF	TRBJ2-7	many	TRBV28	-
TGTGCCATCAGTGAACCGTCCCGCAACACTGAAGCTTTCTTT	CAISEPSRNTEAFF	TRBJ1-1	-	TRBV10-3	-
TGTGCCAGCAGTGAAGAGAACAATGAGCAGTTCTTC	CASSEENNEQFF	TRBJ2-1	few	TRBV2	-
TGCAGTGCTGCTGGGACGGTGAATTCACCCCTCCACTTT	CSAAGTVNSPLHF	TRBJ1-6	-	TRBV20-1	-
TGTGCCAGCTCACCGCCCACGGGGATCACCGGGGAGCTGTTTTTT	CASSPPTGITGELFF	TRBJ2-2	few	TRBV18	-
TGTGCCAGCAGTCTAGCGGGGCCGGGGTATTTT	CASSLAGPGYF	TRBJ2-3	few	TRBV2	TRBD2
TGTGCCAGCAAAGGAGGGGGCACCTACGAGCAGTACTTC	CASKGGGTYEQYF	TRBJ2-7	few	TRBV6-6	-
TGTGCCAGCAGTGCAGACAGGGGGGGTTACAATGAGCAGTTCTTC	CASSADRGGYNEQFF	TRBJ2-1	many	TRBV6-1	TRBD1
TGTGCCAGCAGCTCAGGGGGACACAGGTCTGGGGCCAACGTCCTGACTTTC	CASSSGGHRSGANVLTF	TRBJ2-6	-	TRBV7-9	TRBD1
TGTGCCAGCAGTTCGGGAGGGAGGGGTTCTACCTCTGGGGCCAACGTCCTGACTTTC	CASSSGGRGSTSGANVLTF	TRBJ2-6	once	TRBV28	TRBD2
TGTGCCAGCAGCCCGACAGGGGAGCAGCCCCAGCATTTT	CASSPTGEQPQHF	TRBJ1-5	-	TRBV3-1	TRBD1
TGTGCCAGCAGTCCCTCAGCGGGGGGCATGTGGCAGTTCTTC	CASSPSAGGMWQFF	TRBJ2-1	few	TRBV12-3/TRBV12-4	TRBD2
TGTGCCATCAGTGAGTCGACGGGTCCGCATGCTCCAGATACGCAGTATTTT	CAISESTGPHAPDTQYF	TRBJ2-3	many	TRBV10-3	-
TGTGCCAGCGGCCGGGACACGGTCGGGGGCGCCCACTTT	CASGRDTVGGAHF	TRBJ1-6	-	TRBV12-3/TRBV12-4	-
TGTGCCAGCAGCACTGGACGGCGAGCTAACTATGGCTACACCTTC	CASSTGRRANYGYTF	TRBJ1-2	once	TRBV21-1	-
TGCGCCAGCAGCACGGACAGGGACCCCTATGGCTACACCTTC	CASSTDRDPYGYTF	TRBJ1-2	few	TRBV5-1	TRBD1
TGTGCCAGCAGCTTAAATATAGGGTTCTATGAGCAGTTCTTC	CASSLNIGFYEQFF	TRBJ2-1	-	TRBV7-8	-
TGTGCCAGCAGTTTACCCGGGACTAGCGGGGCCCCAGATACGCAGTATTTT	CASSLPGTSGAPDTQYF	TRBJ2-3	-	TRBV12-3/TRBV12-4	TRBD2
TGTGCCAGCAGCCCAACAGACGTCTATAGCAATCAGCCCCAGCATTTT	CASSPTDVYSNQPQHF	TRBJ1-5	-	TRBV4-2	-
TGTGCCAGCAGAACTTTCTCCTACAATGAGCAGTTCTTC	CASRTFSYNEQFF	TRBJ2-1	-	TRBV28	-
TGTGCCAGCGCACCTGTGGGGGGTCTGGATGAGCAGTTCTTC	CASAPVGGLDEQFF	TRBJ2-1	few	TRBV7-2	-
TGTGCCAGCAGCCGCAACTTAGGTGGACCCCTCCACTTT	CASSRNLGGPLHF	TRBJ1-6	-	TRBV7-9	-
TGTGCCAGCAGCTCCCATCAGACCGGGGCGGAGGAGACCCAGTACTTC	CASSSHQTGAEETQYF	TRBJ2-5	few	TRBV11-2	-
TGCAGTGCCCCGAGACTAGCGGGAGTAGATACGCAGTATTTT	CSAPRLAGVDTQYF	TRBJ2-3	few	TRBV20-1	TRBD2
TGCGCCAGCAGCAGACTAGCGGGAGAGTCCTACGAGCAGTACTTC	CASSRLAGESYEQYF	TRBJ2-7	many	TRBV5-1	TRBD2
TGCAGTGCCGCGGCGGACAGGCCAGATACGCAGTATTTT	CSAAADRPDTQYF	TRBJ2-3	many	TRBV20-1	TRBD1
TGTGCCAGCAGCTTAAGCGGCGGGGGCGCCTACGAGCAGTACTTC	CASSLSGGGAYEQYF	TRBJ2-7	few	TRBV7-8	-
TGCGCCAGCAGCAAAGGTGACGGGGACACTGAAGCTTTCTTT	CASSKGDGDTEAFF	TRBJ1-1	-	TRBV5-1	-
TGTGCCAGCAGTGCGACTCGGGGTACAGATACGCAGTATTTT	CASSATRGTDTQYF	TRBJ2-3	-	TRBV2	-
TGCAGTGCTAGAAGCCGGGGCACGATGAACACTGAAGCTTTCTTT	CSARSRGTMNTEAFF	TRBJ1-1	-	TRBV20-1	-
TGCAGCGTTGTGCAGGGACAGGTTCGGGGGTATGGCTACACCTTC	CSVVQGQVRGYGYTF	TRBJ1-2	many	TRBV29-1	TRBD1
TGTGCCAGCATGAGAGGGAACGAGCAGTACTTC	CASMRGNEQYF	TRBJ2-7	few	TRBV27	-
TGTGCCAGCAGCTTGTTTCAAATTGTTGGGACGGGAGATACGCTGTATTTT	CASSLFQIVGTGDTLYF	TRBJ2-3	-	TRBV5-6	-
TGCAGTGCCCCCCCTGAAGGGTGGGCGCAGTATTTT	CSAPPEGWAQYF	TRBJ2-3	-	TRBV20-1	-
TGTGCCAGCAGCTCGGGACTTCGAAACACCGGGGAGCTGTTTTTT	CASSSGLRNTGELFF	TRBJ2-2	few	TRBV5-6	-
TGTGCCACCAGCAGAGACACCGGGACAGGGGGTCACGAGCAGTACTTC	CATSRDTGTGGHEQYF	TRBJ2-7	few	TRBV15	TRBD1
TGTGCCAGCAGCCCACGAGTGGGGAATCCCGGGGAGCTGTTTTTT	CASSPRVGNPGELFF	TRBJ2-2	-	TRBV7-2	-
TGTGCCAGCAGCAAGAGACAGGGTCAAGAGACCCAGTACTTC	CASSKRQGQETQYF	TRBJ2-5	many	TRBV12-3/TRBV12-4	TRBD1
TGCAGTGCTAGCTCGGCTGAGAGTAACTATGGCTACACCTTC	CSASSAESNYGYTF	TRBJ1-2	-	TRBV20-1	-
TGTGCCAGCTCACCAGTTACAGAAAGCTCCTACGAGCAGTACTTC	CASSPVTESSYEQYF	TRBJ2-7	-	TRBV18	-
TGTGCCAGCACCTTCGGACAGGGGAGGGGGTACGAGCAGTACTTC	CASTFGQGRGYEQYF	TRBJ2-7	-	TRBV11-2	TRBD1
TGCAGTGCTAGAGGGGACCGGGACCCCGTAGAAGAGACCCAGTACTTC	CSARGDRDPVEETQYF	TRBJ2-5	many	TRBV20-1	-
TGTGCCAGCAGAGCTAGTTGGGGGTTGGGTAATGAAAAACTGTTTTTT	CASRASWGLGNEKLFF	TRBJ1-4	-	TRBV6-1	-
TGTGCCAGCAGCCAAGAGCTCGCGCGGGGGGGGGATACGCAGTATTTT	CASSQELARGGDTQYF	TRBJ2-3	-	TRBV4-2	TRBD2
TGTGCCATCAGTGAAGGGGGGGGCGGCGAAAAACTGTTTTTT	CAISEGGGGEKLFF	TRBJ1-4	once	TRBV10-3	-
TGTGCCACCAGCAGGACGATCGCTGGCCAGCCCCAGCATTTT	CATSRTIAGQPQHF	TRBJ1-5	few	TRBV15	-
TGTGCCAGCAGTTACCTCCTTAGCGGGAGGGCCGGTCCTGAGCAGTTCTTC	CASSYLLSGRAGPEQFF	TRBJ2-1	few	TRBV6-5	TRBD2
TGTGCCAGCAGCTTCGCCCAGATAGCGGGGGACACCGGGGAGCTGTTTTTT	CASSFAQIAGDTGELFF	TRBJ2-2	-	TRBV7-9	TRBD2
TGTGCCAGCAGCGGAGGGACTAGCGGGCCGGCTGCTGGCTACGAGCAGTACTTC	CASSGGTSGPAAGYEQYF	TRBJ2-7	few	TRBV9	TRBD2
TGTGCCAGCAGCCAAGGGAAGCAAGCAGATACGCAGTATTTT	CASSQGKQADTQYF	TRBJ2-3	many	TRBV4-2	-
TGTGCCAGCAGCCAAGCTGTGGGTCGGACAGGTTATGGCTACACCTTC	CASSQAVGRTGYGYTF	TRBJ1-2	few	TRBV3-1	TRBD1
TGTGCCACCAGCAGTGGGGGGCTAGCGGGGGGTAATGAGCAGTTCTTC	CATSSGGLAGGNEQFF	TRBJ2-1	few	TRBV15	TRBD2
TGTGCCAGCAGCTTAGGACTGCGGGTGACCGACACCGGGGAGCTGTTTTTT	CASSLGLRVTDTGELFF	TRBJ2-2	-	TRBV11-3	-